This TCR beta chain was sequenced for a study of blood T cells in healthy people across ages. A J-beta primer mix and a sample-barcoded 5' primer were used in a second PCR of about 7 to 12 cycles. Each CDR3 protein is one row after TCRdb ran MiXCR on the 5' RACE reads. The sample yields roughly 500,000 distinct CDR3 sequences, 27% seen once. V dropped 2 bases and J dropped 2 bases, with 11 bases sitting between them. The V gene's germline CDR1 is SGHRS and CDR2 YFSETQ. The CDR3 totals 15 residues. This TCR came from a woman between 65 and 79 years old in good health. The sequenced sample consisted of blood. This sequence joins TRBV5-1 and TRBJ2-1, with D possibly TRBD2 on 6 matching bases. CDR3 residues: CASSFPGATYNEQFF. DNA for the CDR3: TGCGCCAGCAGCTTCCCGGGAGCTACCTACAATGAGCAGTTCTTC.